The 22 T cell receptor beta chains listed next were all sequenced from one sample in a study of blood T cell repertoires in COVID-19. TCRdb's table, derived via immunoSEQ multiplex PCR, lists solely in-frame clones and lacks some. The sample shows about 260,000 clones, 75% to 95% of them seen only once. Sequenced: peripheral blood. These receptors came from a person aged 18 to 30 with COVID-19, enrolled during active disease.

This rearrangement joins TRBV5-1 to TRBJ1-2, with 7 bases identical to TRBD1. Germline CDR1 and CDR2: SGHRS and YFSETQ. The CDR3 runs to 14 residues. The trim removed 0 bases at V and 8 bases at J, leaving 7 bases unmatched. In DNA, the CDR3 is TGCGCCAGCAGCTTGGGACAGGGAGGTTACGGCTACACCTTC. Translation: CASSLGQGGYGYTF.

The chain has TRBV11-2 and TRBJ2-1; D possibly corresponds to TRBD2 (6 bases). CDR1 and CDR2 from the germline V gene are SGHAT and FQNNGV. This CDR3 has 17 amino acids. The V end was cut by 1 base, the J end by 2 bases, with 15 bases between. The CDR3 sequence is CASSLGGLLSTYNEQFF. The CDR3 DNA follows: TGTGCCAGCAGCTTAGGGGGACTCCTTTCGACCTACAATGAGCAGTTCTTC.

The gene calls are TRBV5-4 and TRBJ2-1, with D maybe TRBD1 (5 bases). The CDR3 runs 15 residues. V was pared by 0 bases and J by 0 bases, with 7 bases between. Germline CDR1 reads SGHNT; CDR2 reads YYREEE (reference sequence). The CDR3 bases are TGTGCCAGCAGCTTGGACAGGAGCTCCTACAATGAGCAGTTCTTC. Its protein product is CASSLDRSSYNEQFF.

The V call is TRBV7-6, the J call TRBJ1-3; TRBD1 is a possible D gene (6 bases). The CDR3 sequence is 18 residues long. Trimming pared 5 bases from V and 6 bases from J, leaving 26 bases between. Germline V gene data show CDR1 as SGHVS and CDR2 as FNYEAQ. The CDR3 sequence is CASSGLRTQQGEENTIYF. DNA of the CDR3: TGTGCCAGCAGCGGTCTTAGAACTCAACAGGGAGAGGAAAACACCATATATTTT.

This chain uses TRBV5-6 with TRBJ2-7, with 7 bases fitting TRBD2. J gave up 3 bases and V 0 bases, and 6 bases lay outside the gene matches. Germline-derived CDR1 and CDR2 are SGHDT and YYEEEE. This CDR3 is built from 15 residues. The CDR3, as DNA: TGTGCCAGCAGCTTGGGCTCTAGCGGCTACTACGAGCAGTACTTC. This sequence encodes CASSLGSSGYYEQYF.

The CDR3 DNA reads TGTGCCAGCAGCCAAGTGGGGGGACAAGAGACCCAGTACTTC. Translated: CASSQVGGQETQYF. The chain is built from TRBV3-1 (or the pseudogene TRBV3-2) and TRBJ2-5, with D perhaps TRBD2 (6 bases). The CDR3 is made up of 14 amino acids. Germline V CDR1 and CDR2: LGHDT, YNNKEL (reference sequence). V lost 1 base and J lost 2, with 8 bases in between.

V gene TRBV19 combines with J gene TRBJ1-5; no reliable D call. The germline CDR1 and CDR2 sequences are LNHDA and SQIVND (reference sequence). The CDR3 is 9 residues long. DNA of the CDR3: TGTGCGAGTCAACTATACCAGCATTTT. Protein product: CASQLYQHF.

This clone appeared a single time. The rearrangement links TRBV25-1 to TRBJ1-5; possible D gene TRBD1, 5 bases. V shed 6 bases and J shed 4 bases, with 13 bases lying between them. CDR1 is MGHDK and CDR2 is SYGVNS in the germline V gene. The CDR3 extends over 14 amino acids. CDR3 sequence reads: CASRGEGNNQPQHF. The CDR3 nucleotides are TGTGCCAGCAGGGGGGAGGGGAATAATCAGCCCCAGCATTTT.

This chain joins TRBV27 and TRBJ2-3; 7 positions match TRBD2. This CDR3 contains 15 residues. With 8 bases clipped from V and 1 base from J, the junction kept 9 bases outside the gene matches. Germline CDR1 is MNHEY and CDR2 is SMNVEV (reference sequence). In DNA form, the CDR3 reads TGTGCCAGCGGACGCGGGGGACCCCGCACAGATACGCAGTATTTT. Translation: CASGRGGPRTDTQYF.

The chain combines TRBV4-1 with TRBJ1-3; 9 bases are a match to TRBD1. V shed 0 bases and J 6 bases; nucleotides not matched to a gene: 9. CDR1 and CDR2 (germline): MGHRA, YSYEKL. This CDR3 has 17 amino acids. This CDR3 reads CASSQEGTGFLKNTIYF. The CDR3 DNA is TGCGCCAGCAGCCAAGAGGGGACAGGGTTTTTGAAAAACACCATATATTTT.

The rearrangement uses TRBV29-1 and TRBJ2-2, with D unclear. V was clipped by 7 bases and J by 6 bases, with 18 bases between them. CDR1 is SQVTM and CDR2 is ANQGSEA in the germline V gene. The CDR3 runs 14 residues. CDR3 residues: CSATPSNMPGELFF. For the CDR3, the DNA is TGCAGCGCAACCCCCAGTAATATGCCCGGGGAGCTGTTTTTT.

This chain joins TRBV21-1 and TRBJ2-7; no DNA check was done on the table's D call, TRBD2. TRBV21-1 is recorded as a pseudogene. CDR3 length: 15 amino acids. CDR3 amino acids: CASSKVVGYTYEQYF. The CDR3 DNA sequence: TGTGCCAGCAGCAAAGTCGTCGGGTACACCTACGAGCAGTACTTC.

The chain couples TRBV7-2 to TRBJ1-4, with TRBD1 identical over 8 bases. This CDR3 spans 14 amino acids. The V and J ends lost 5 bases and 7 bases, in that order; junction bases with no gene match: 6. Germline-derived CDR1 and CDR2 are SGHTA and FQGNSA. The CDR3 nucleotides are TGTGCCAGCAGCCCGCAGGACAGGGCTGAAAAACTGTTTTTT. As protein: CASSPQDRAEKLFF.

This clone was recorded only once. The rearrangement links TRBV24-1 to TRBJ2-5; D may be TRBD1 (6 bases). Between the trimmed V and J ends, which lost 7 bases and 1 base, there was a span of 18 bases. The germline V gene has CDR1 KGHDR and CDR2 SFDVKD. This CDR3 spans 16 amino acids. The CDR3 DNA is TGTGCCACCAGGAGGACAGCCTCCCGTCCCCAAGAGACCCAGTACTTC. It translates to CATRRTASRPQETQYF.

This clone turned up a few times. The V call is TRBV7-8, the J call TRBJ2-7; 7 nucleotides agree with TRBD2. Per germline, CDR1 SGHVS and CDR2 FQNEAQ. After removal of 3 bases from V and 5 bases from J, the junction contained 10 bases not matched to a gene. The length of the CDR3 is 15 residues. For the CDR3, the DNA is TGTGCCAGCAGCTTGGGGAGGGCCACGTCCCACGAGCAGTACTTC. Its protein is CASSLGRATSHEQYF.

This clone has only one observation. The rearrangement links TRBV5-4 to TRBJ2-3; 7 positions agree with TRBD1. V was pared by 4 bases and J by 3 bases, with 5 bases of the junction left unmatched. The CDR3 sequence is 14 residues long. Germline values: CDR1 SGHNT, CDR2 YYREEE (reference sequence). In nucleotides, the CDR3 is TGTGCCAGCAGCGCCCGGGGACAGACAGATACGCAGTATTTT. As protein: CASSARGQTDTQYF.

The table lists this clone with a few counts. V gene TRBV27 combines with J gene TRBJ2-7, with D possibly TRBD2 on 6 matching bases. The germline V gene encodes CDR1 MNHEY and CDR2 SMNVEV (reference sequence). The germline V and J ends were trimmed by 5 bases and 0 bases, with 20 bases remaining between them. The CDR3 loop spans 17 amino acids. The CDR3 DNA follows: TGTGCCAGCAGTCCTCTGACTGGAGGGACTGGCTCCTACGAGCAGTACTTC. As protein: CASSPLTGGTGSYEQYF.

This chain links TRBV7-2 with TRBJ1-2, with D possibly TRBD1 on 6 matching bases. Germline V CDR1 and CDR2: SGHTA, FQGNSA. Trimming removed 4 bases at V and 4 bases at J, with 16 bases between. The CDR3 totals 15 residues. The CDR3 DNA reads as TGTGCCAGCAGCTCCTTTACACAGGGAGTCTATGGCTACACCTTC. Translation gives CASSSFTQGVYGYTF.

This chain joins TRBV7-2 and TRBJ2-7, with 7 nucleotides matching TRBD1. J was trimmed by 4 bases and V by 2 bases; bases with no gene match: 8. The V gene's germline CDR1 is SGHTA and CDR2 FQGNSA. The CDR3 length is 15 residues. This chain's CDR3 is CASSLFSAGGYEQYF. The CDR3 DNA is TGTGCCAGCAGCTTATTTTCGGCAGGGGGATACGAGCAGTACTTC.

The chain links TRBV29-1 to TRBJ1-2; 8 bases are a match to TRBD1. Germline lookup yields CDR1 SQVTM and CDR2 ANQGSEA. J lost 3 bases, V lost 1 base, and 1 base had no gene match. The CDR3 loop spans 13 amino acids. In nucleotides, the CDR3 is TGCAGCGTTGAAGCAGGGGGCGACTATGGCTACACCTTC. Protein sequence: CSVEAGGDYGYTF.

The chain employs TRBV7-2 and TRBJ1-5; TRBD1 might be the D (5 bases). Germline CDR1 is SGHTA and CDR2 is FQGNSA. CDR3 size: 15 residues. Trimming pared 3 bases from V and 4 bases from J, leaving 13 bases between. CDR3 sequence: CASSLETGRNQPQHF. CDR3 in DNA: TGTGCCAGCAGCTTGGAAACAGGACGGAATCAGCCCCAGCATTTT. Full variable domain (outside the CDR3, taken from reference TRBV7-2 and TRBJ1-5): GAGVSQSPSNKVTEKGKDVELRCDPISGHTALYWYRQSLGQGLEFLIYFQGNSAPDKSGLPSDRFSAERTGGSVSTLTIQRTQQEDSAVYLCASSLETGRNQPQHFGDGTRLSIL.

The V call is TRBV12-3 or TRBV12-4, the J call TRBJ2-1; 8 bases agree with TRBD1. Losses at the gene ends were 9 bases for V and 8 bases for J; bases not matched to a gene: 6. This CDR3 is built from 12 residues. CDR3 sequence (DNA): TGTGCCAGTTTACAGGGGGTCCATGAGCAGTTCTTC. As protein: CASLQGVHEQFF.